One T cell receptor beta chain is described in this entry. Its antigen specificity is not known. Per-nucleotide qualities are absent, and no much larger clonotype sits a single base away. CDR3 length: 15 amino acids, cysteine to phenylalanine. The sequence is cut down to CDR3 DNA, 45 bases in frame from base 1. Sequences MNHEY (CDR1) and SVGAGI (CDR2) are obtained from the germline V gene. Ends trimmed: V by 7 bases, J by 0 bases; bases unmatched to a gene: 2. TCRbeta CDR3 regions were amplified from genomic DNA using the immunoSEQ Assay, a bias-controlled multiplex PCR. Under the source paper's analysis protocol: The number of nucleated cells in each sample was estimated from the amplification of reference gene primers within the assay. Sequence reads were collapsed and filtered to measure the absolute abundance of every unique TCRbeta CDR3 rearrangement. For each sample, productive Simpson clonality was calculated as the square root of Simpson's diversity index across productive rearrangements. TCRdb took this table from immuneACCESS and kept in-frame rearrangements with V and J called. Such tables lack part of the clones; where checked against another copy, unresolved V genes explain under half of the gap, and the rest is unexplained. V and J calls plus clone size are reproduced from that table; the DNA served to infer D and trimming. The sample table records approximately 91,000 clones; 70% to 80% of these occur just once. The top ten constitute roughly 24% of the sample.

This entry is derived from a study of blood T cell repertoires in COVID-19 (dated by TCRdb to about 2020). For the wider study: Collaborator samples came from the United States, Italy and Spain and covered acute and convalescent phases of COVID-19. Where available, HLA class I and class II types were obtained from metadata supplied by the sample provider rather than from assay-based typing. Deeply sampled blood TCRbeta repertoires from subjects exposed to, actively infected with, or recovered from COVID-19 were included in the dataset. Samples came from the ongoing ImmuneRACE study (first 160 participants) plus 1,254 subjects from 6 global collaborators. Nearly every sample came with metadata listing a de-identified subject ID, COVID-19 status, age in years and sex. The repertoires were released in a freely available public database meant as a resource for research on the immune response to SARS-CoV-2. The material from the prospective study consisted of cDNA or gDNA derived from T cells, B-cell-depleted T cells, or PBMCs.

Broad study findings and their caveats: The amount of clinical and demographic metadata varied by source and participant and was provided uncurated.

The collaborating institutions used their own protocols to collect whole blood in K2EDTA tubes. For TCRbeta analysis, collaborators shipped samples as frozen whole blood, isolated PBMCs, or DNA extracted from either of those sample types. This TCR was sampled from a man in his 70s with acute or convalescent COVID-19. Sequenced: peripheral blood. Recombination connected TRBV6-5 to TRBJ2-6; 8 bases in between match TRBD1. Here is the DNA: TGTGCCAGCAACACAGGGGGCTCTGGGGCCAACGTCCTGACTTTC. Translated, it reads CASNTGGSGANVLTF.